This T cell receptor beta chain appears in the sequencing data of a study of vaccination and CD4 T cells after COVID-19. With the Oncomine TCR Beta short-read assay, DNA from cultured CD4+ T cells was sequenced. TCRdb used MiXCR to reprocess the PCR reads, holding one entry per CDR3 protein. The data hold around 15,000 distinct CDR3 sequences, with around 48% observed a single time. Looked up from germline, CDR1 is DFQATT and CDR2 is SNEGSKA (reference sequence). The CDR3 loop spans 12 amino acids. V lost 6 bases, J lost 5 bases, and 13 bases lay in between. The treatment: approximately 11-day PBMC culture with coronavirus spike peptide pools or control peptides (ViraFEST assay). This clonotype has a handful of counts. Its cognate antigen is unknown.

The sample consisted of CD4+ T cells from blood, cultured in vitro. The chain joins TRBV20-1 to TRBJ1-1; D gene unclear. The sequence came from a human donor who had recovered from COVID-19. The CDR3 loop reads CSASGQKTEAFF. The CDR3 DNA is TGCAGTGCGTCCGGGCAGAAGACTGAAGCTTTCTTT.